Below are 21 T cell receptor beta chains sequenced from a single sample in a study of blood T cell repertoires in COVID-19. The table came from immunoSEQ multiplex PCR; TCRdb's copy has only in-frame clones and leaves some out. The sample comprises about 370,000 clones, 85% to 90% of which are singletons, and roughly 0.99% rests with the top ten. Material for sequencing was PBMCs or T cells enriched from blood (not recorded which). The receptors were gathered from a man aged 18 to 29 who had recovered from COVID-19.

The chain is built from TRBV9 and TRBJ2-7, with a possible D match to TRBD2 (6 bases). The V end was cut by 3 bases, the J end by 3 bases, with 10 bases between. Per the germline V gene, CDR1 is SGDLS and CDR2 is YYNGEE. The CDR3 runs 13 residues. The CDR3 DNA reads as TGTGCCAGCAGCGAGGGGACTTACTACGAGCAGTACTTC. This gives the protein CASSEGTYYEQYF.

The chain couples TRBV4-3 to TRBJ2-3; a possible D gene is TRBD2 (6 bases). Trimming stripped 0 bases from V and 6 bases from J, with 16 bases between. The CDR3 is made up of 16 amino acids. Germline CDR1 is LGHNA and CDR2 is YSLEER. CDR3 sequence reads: CASSQDRGRLWDTQYF. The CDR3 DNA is TGCGCCAGCAGCCAAGATCGGGGGAGGCTTTGGGATACGCAGTATTTT.

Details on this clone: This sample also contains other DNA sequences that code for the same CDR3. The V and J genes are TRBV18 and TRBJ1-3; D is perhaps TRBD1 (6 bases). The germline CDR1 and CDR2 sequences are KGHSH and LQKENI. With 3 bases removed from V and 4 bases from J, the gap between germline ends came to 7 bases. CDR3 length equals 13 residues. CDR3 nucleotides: TGTGCCAGCTCACCTGGACAGGGAAACACCATATATTTT. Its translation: CASSPGQGNTIYF.

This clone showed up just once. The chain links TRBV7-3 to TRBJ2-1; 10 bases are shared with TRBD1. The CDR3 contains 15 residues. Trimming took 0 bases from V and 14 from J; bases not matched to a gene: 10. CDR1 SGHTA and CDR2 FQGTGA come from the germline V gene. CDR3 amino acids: CASSLTGQGNGQEFF. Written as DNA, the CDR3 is TGTGCCAGCAGCTTAACGGGACAGGGGAATGGACAAGAGTTCTTC.

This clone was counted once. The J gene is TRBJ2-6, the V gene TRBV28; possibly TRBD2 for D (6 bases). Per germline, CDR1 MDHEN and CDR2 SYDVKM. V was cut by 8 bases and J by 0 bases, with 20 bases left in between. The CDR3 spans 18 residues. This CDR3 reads CASGTRGGAVSGANVLTF. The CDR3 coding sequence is TGTGCCAGCGGTACCCGTGGAGGGGCGGTCTCTGGGGCCAACGTCCTGACTTTC. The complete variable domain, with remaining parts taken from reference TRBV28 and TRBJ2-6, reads DVKVTQSSRYLVKRTGEKVFLECVQDMDHENMFWYRQDPGLGLRLIYFSYDVKMKEKGDIPEGYSVSREKKERFSLILESASTNQTSMYLCASGTRGGAVSGANVLTFGAGSRLTVL.

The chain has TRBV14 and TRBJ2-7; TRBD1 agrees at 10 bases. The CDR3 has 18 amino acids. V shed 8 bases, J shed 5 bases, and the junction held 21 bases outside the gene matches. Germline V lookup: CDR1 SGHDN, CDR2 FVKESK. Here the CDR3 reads CASGFRIGTGDLCHEQYF. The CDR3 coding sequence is TGTGCCAGCGGATTTAGGATCGGGACAGGGGACCTATGCCACGAGCAGTACTTC.

This chain's CDR3 is CASSSSGQSWGNQPQHF. The CDR3 region has the DNA TGTGCCAGCAGCTCCTCAGGACAATCCTGGGGCAATCAGCCCCAGCATTTT. The chain uses TRBV7-9 and TRBJ1-5; a possible D gene is TRBD1 (5 bases). Germline V gene sequence: CDR1 SEHNR, CDR2 FQNEAQ (reference sequence). The CDR3 runs 17 residues. V dropped 4 bases and J dropped 2 bases, with 18 bases sitting between them. Using reference TRBV7-9 and TRBJ1-5 for the parts outside the CDR3, the full variable domain is DTGVSQNPRHKITKRGQNVTFRCDPISEHNRLYWYRQTLGQGPEFLTYFQNEAQLEKSRLLSDRFSAERPKGSFSTLEIQRTEQGDSAMYLCASSSSGQSWGNQPQHFGDGTRLSIL.

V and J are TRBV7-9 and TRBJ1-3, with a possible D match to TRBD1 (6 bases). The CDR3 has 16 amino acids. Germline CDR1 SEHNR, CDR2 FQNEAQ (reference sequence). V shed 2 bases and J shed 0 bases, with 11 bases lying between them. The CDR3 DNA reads TGTGCCAGCAGCTTACTAGACAGGAGCTCTGGAAACACCATATATTTT. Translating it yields CASSLLDRSSGNTIYF.

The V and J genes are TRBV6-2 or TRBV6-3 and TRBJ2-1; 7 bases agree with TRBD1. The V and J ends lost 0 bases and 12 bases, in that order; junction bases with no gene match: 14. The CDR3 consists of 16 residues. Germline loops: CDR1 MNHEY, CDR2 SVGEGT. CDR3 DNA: TGTGCCAGCAGTTACTCGAGAGACAGGGAAAATTATGGGCAGTTCTTC. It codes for CASSYSRDRENYGQFF.

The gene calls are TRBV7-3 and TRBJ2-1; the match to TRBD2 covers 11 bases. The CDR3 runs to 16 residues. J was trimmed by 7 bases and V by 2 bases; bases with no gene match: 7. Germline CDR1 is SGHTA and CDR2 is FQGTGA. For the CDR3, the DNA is TGTGCCAGCAGCTTAGTTGGACTAGCGGGTGTAAATGAGCAGTTCTTC. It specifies CASSLVGLAGVNEQFF.

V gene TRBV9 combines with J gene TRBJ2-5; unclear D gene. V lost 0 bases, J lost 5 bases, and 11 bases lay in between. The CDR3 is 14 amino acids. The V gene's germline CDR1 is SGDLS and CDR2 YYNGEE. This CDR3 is CASSVGATRETQYF. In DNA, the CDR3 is TGTGCCAGCAGCGTAGGCGCCACCCGGGAGACCCAGTACTTC.

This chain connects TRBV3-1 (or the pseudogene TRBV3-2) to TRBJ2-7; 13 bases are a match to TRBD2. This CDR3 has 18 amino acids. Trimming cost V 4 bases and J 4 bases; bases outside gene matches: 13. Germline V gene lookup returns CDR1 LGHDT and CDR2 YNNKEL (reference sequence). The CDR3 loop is CASSLTLRLAGGGYEQYF. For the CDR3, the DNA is TGTGCCAGCAGCCTTACATTGAGACTAGCGGGAGGTGGGTACGAGCAGTACTTC.

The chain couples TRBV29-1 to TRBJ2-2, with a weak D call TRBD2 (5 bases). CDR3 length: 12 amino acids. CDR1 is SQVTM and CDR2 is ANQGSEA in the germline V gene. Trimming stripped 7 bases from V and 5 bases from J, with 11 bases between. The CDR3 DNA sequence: TGCAGCGCCGGTCGGGGTACCGGGGAGCTGTTTTTT. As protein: CSAGRGTGELFF.

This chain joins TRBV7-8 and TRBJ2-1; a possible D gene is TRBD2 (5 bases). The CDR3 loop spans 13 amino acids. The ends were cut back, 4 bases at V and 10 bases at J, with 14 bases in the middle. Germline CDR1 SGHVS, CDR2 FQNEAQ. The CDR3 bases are TGTGCCAGCAGCTCAGGCCCCCCGGGGGAGCAGTTCTTC. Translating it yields CASSSGPPGEQFF.

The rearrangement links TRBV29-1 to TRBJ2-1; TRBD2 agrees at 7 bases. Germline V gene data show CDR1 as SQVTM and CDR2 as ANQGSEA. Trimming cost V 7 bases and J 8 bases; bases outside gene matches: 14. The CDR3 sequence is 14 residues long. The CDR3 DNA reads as TGCAGCGCTGTTGGACCCTGGGGGGGGGATGAGCAGTTCTTC. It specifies CSAVGPWGGDEQFF.

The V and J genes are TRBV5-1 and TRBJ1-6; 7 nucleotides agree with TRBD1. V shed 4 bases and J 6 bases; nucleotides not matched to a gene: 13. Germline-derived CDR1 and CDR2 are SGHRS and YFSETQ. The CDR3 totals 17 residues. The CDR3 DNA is TGCGCCAGCAGCACTACAGGGGCTTACCTATCTAATTCACCCCTCCACTTT. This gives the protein CASSTTGAYLSNSPLHF.

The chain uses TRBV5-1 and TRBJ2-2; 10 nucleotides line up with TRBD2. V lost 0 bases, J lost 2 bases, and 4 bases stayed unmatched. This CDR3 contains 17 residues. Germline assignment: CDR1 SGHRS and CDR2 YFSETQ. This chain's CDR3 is CASSLVSGGSNTGELFF. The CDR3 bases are TGCGCCAGCAGCTTGGTTAGCGGGGGGTCCAACACCGGGGAGCTGTTTTTT. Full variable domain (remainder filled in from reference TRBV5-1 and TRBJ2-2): KAGVTQTPRYLIKTRGQQVTLSCSPISGHRSVSWYQQTPGQGLQFLFEYFSETQRNKGNFPGRFSGRQFSNSRSEMNVSTLELGDSALYLCASSLVSGGSNTGELFFGEGSRLTVL.

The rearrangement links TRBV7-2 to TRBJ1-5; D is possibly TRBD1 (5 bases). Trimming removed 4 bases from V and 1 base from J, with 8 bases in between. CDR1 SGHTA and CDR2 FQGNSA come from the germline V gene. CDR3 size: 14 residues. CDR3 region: CASSWGVSNQPQHF. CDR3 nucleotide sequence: TGTGCCAGCAGCTGGGGGGTAAGCAATCAGCCCCAGCATTTT.

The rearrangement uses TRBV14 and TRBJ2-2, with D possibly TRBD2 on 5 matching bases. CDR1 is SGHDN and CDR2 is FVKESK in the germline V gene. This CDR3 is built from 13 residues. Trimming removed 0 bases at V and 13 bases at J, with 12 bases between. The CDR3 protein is CASSQEPGKGLFF. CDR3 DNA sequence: TGTGCCAGCAGCCAAGAACCGGGAAAGGGGCTGTTTTTT.

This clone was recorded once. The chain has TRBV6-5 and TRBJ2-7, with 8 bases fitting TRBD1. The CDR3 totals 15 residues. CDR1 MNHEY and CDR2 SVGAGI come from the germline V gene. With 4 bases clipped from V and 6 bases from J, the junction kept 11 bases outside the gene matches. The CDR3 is CASSSSLTGVGEQYF. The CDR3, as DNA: TGTGCCAGCAGTTCCTCGCTGACAGGGGTGGGCGAGCAGTACTTC.

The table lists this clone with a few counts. The CDR3 sequence is CASSLIPSGTGGQADTQYF. CDR3 DNA: TGTGCCAGCAGCTTAATCCCCTCCGGGACAGGGGGTCAAGCGGATACGCAGTATTTT. The rearrangement uses TRBV7-3 and TRBJ2-3, with 11 bases lining up with TRBD1. Germline V lookup: CDR1 SGHTA, CDR2 FQGTGA. The CDR3 has 19 residues. V was pared by 1 base and J by 6 bases, with 15 bases of the junction left unmatched.